The 15 T cell receptor beta chains reported below all come from one sample, sequenced in a study of cytomegalovirus exposure and HLA in healthy donors. It was with 60 Vbeta and 13 Jbeta primers that the PCR ran. Clones were sequenced by immunoSEQ multiplex PCR, and TCRdb holds only the in-frame ones, with some missing. There are 150,000 to 200,000 clones in the sample; 84% occur only once, and approximately 0.26% lies in the top ten. Sample: PBMCs. Every receptor here comes from a boy younger than 18 in good health and CMV-seronegative.

The chain carries TRBV18 and TRBJ1-3; D remains ambiguous. This CDR3 has 14 residues. Germline assignment: CDR1 KGHSH and CDR2 LQKENI. V lost 7 bases and J lost 0, with 10 bases in between. For the CDR3, the DNA is TGTGCCAGCTACGGGTTAAGCTCTGGAAACACCATATATTTT. This translates into CASYGLSSGNTIYF. The whole variable domain, remainder taken from reference TRBV18 and TRBJ1-3, is NAGVMQNPRHLVRRRGQEARLRCSPMKGHSHVYWYRQLPEEGLKFMVYLQKENIIDESGMPKERFSAEFPKEGPSILRIQQVVRGDSAAYFCASYGLSSGNTIYFGEGSWLTVV.

This rearrangement joins TRBV20-1 to TRBJ1-1, with a tentative D call TRBD1 (5 bases). V was clipped by 6 bases and J by 11 bases, with 16 bases between them. The germline CDR1 and CDR2 sequences are DFQATT and SNEGSKA (reference sequence). The CDR3 is 11 residues long. This CDR3 is CSASDSLLAFF. CDR3 nucleotides: TGCAGTGCCTCTGACAGCTTACTGGCTTTCTTT.

The table lists this clone with a few counts. Other DNA sequences in the same sample also yield this CDR3. This chain joins TRBV28 and TRBJ2-7, with a possible D match to TRBD1 (5 bases). CDR1 and CDR2 from the germline V gene are MDHEN and SYDVKM. V gave up 5 bases and J gave up 3 bases, with 14 bases separating them. The CDR3 runs to 14 residues. The CDR3 nucleotides are TGTGCCAGCAGTCTGGGGCAGGGCGGCTACGAGCAGTACTTC. Translated, it gives CASSLGQGGYEQYF.

The rearrangement joins TRBV15 to TRBJ2-1; 8 nucleotides align to TRBD2. Germline V gene data show CDR1 as LNHNV and CDR2 as YYDKDF (reference sequence). V lost 5 bases, J lost 7 bases, and 10 bases stayed unmatched. The CDR3 extends over 15 amino acids. The CDR3 protein is CATSGARGGRNEQFF. The CDR3 DNA sequence: TGTGCCACCAGCGGAGCACGGGGGGGCCGAAATGAGCAGTTCTTC.

This clone was seen a few times. The rearrangement links TRBV30 to TRBJ1-2; unclear D gene. V was trimmed by 1 base and J by 0 bases, leaving 9 bases between them. The CDR3 spans 14 residues. CDR1 is GTSNPN, CDR2 SVGIG, per germline (reference sequence). This CDR3 reads CAWSAVVSNYGYTF. CDR3 DNA sequence: TGTGCCTGGAGTGCGGTAGTCTCTAACTATGGCTACACCTTC.

This rearrangement joins TRBV2 to TRBJ1-6; the D gene is possibly TRBD1 (6 bases). Deletions cut 3 bases from V and 7 bases from J, with 10 bases between. The CDR3 covers 14 residues. CDR1 and CDR2 (germline): SNHLY, FYNNEI. The CDR3 nucleotides are TGTGCCAGCAGTGAGGACAGACTGAATTCACCCCTCCACTTT. It encodes CASSEDRLNSPLHF.

In DNA, the CDR3 is TGTGCCAGTAGTTTAGGACAGGGAAAAACCACTGAAGCTTTCTTT. Its translation: CASSLGQGKTTEAFF. The chain employs TRBV19 and TRBJ1-1, with TRBD1 matching over 8 bases. Germline CDR1 reads LNHDA; CDR2 reads SQIVND (reference sequence). The junction had 9 bases not matched to a gene; V was cut back by 5 bases and J by 4 bases. This CDR3 comprises 15 residues.

The V and J genes are TRBV11-2 and TRBJ2-7; TRBD1 might be the D (6 bases). The CDR3 is 13 amino acids. The V end lost 6 bases, the J end lost 6 bases, and 15 bases lay between the germline ends. Germline-derived CDR1 and CDR2 are SGHAT and FQNNGV. The CDR3 DNA reads as TGTGCCAGCAGTCGAATAGGGGGTGGCGAGCAGTACTTC. It codes for CASSRIGGGEQYF.

The chain combines TRBV7-2 with TRBJ1-2; D perhaps matches TRBD1 (6 bases). Trimming shortened V by 2 bases and J by 4 bases, and 11 bases separated the two germline ends. The CDR3 contains 14 residues. CDR1 is SGHTA and CDR2 is FQGNSA in the germline V gene. For the CDR3, the DNA is TGTGCCAGCAGCTTAAGTTACAGGGCCTATGGCTACACCTTC. Encoded protein: CASSLSYRAYGYTF.

The chain employs TRBV28 and TRBJ2-3; TRBD2 matches at 7 bases. The germline CDR1 and CDR2 sequences are MDHEN and SYDVKM. The CDR3 extends over 16 amino acids. The V segment lost 2 bases and the J segment 0 bases; nucleotides outside the gene matches: 5. The CDR3 DNA reads TGTGCCAGCAGTTTAATGGGGCGGGAGAGCACAGATACGCAGTATTTT. As protein: CASSLMGRESTDTQYF.

The chain is built from TRBV30 and TRBJ1-6; 8 bases are a match to TRBD1. The CDR3 spans 15 residues. The V segment lost 8 bases and the J segment 5 bases; nucleotides outside the gene matches: 11. Looked up from germline, CDR1 is GTSNPN and CDR2 is SVGIG (reference sequence). CDR3 in DNA: TGTGCCAGCAGGGGGCAGGGGTTAAATAATTCACCCCTCCACTTT. It yields the protein CASRGQGLNNSPLHF. The variable domain in full, completed from reference TRBV30 and TRBJ1-6, reads SQTIHQWPATLVQPVGSPLSLECTVEGTSNPNLYWYRQAAGRGLQLLFYSVGIGQISSEVPQNLSASRPQDRQFILSSKKLLLSDSGFYLCASRGQGLNNSPLHFGNGTRLTVT.

The chain joins TRBV27 to TRBJ2-6; no clear D gene. Germline CDR1 is MNHEY and CDR2 is SMNVEV (reference sequence). The CDR3 runs 17 residues. Trimming took off 2 bases at V and 0 bases at J, with 11 bases between the two ends. The CDR3 loop is CASSLLQEYSGANVLTF. CDR3 nucleotides: TGTGCCAGCAGTTTACTGCAGGAATACTCTGGGGCCAACGTCCTGACTTTC.

This rearrangement joins TRBV6-5 to TRBJ2-3; 8 nucleotides match TRBD2. CDR1 is MNHEY and CDR2 is SVGAGI in the germline V gene. The CDR3 is 15 residues long. V shed 6 bases and J 3 bases; nucleotides not matched to a gene: 8. The CDR3 loop reads CASSPGTRRTDTQYF. CDR3 nucleotide sequence: TGTGCCAGCAGCCCAGGGACTAGAAGGACAGATACGCAGTATTTT.

This rearrangement joins TRBV29-1 to TRBJ1-1, with D possibly matching TRBD1 (5 bases). This CDR3 is built from 13 residues. V dropped 6 bases and J dropped 0 bases, with 11 bases sitting between them. Germline CDR1 reads SQVTM; CDR2 reads ANQGSEA. CDR3 DNA sequence: TGCAGCGTGGCGGGACGCCTGAACACTGAAGCTTTCTTT. It yields the protein CSVAGRLNTEAFF.

J is TRBJ1-2 and V is TRBV29-1; the match to TRBD1 covers 8 bases. This CDR3 is built from 15 residues. V was clipped by 4 bases and J by 5 bases; unmatched bases: 12. CDR1 SQVTM and CDR2 ANQGSEA come from the germline V gene. The CDR3 nucleotides are TGCAGCGTTGGAAGACAGGGGCGCAGTTCTTATGGCTACACCTTC. Amino acids: CSVGRQGRSSYGYTF.